This TCR beta chain came from a study of blood T cell repertoires in COVID-19. Study-wide background: PBMCs, B-cell-depleted T cells, or T cells provided the cDNA or gDNA that made up the material.

Authors' processing steps: Reference gene primer amplification gave estimated nucleated cell counts. Clones were read by immunoSEQ multiplex PCR, and TCRdb kept only the in-frame ones, dropping some. That table gives V, J and clone size, and the DNA gave D and trimming. Counted here are 90,000 or so clones, about 91% occurring once; the ten biggest clones make up over 0.45%. The sequenced sample consisted of peripheral blood. The sequence was obtained from a man aged 55-75 years with acute or convalescent COVID-19.

CDR3 coding DNA: TGTGCCAGCAGCTCGGCGGGTGGGGGACAGGGGACTTTCTTT. Its protein product is CASSSAGGGQGTFF. The genes are TRBV5-6 and TRBJ1-1; 10 nucleotides align to TRBD1. The CDR3 length is 14 residues. From germline, CDR1 is SGHDT and CDR2 YYEEEE. Trimming at V came to 3 bases and at J to 12 bases, leaving 11 bases not matched to a gene.